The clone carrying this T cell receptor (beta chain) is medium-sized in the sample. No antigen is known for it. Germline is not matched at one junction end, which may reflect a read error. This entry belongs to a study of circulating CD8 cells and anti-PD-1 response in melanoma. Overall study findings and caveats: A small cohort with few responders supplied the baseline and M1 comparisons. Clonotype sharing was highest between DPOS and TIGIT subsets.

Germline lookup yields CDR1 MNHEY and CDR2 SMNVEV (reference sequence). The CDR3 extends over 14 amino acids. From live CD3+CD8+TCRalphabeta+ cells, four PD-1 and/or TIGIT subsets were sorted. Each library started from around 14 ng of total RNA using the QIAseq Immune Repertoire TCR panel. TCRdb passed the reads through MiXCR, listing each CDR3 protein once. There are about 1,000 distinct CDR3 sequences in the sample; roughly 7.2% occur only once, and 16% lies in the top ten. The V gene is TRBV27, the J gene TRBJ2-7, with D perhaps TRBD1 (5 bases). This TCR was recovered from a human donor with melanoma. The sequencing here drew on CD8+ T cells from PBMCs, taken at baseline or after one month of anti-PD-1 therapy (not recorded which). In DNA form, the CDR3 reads TGTGCCAGCAACAAGGGGCCACCCTCCTACGGGCAGTACTTC. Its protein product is CASNKGPPSYGQYF.